This record concerns one T cell receptor beta chain sequence. Its antigen remains unknown. This sample stems from a study of T cell repertoires in cytomegalovirus infection. Study-level background: In the study, CMV epitopes included recently identified HLA-C-restricted and well-studied HLA-B-restricted ones. It can be stated that public TCR beta signatures indicated CMV infection as well as a matching HLA type.

A single record per CDR3 protein comes from TCRdb applying MiXCR to the reads. The sample records a few hundred thousand distinct CDR3 sequences, around a quarter being singletons. The CDR3 consists of 13 residues. CDR1 is DFQATT and CDR2 is SNEGSKA in the germline V gene (reference sequence). V was trimmed by 0 bases and J by 4 bases, leaving 10 bases between them. Study-level points and caveats: Dominating the ex vivo response were HLA-C-restricted CMV-specific TCR beta clonotypes.

The chain combines TRBV20-1 with TRBJ2-7; no clear D. Here the sequenced sample was cultured PBMCs, taken from culture after CMV antigen stimulation. The TCR sequence derives from a human donor in good health (CMV status not recorded). Some clones in this sample may be carry-over from other donors' samples. CDR3 in amino acids: CSARDLGFYEQYF. CDR3 nucleotides: TGCAGTGCTAGAGATCTGGGGTTTTACGAGCAGTACTTC.